A single T cell receptor (beta chain) is shown here with its context. Sequenced by immunoSEQ multiplex PCR; TCRdb stores in-frame clones only, minus some. The repertoire includes 40,000 to 55,000 clones, 85% to 95% of them detected once, and roughly 15% sits in the top ten. The sample originates from a study of OX40 agonist ivuxolimab in advanced cancers. Sample: CD4+ or CD8+ T cells sorted from blood, taken in a trial of the OX40 agonist ivuxolimab. The sequence was collected from an adult with an advanced solid tumor such as melanoma, head and neck, liver or kidney cancer.

CDR3 in DNA: TGTGCCATCAGTGATGAGGGCTCCTACGAGCAGTACTTC. It yields the protein CAISDEGSYEQYF. The V and J genes are TRBV10-3 and TRBJ2-7; D may be TRBD2 (5 bases). CDR1 is ENHRY, CDR2 SYGVKD, per germline. This CDR3 is built from 13 residues. Trimming removed 3 bases at V and 0 bases at J, with 6 bases between.